Only a few counts were recorded for the clone carrying this TCR beta chain. These data come from a study of human T cells and chemical hapten exposure. In the study overall: In the roughly 23-week study, patients were dosed weekly with diphenylcyclopropenone on the scalp throughout. Patients, mostly women, had alopecia areata, alopecia totalis or alopecia universalis.

V was cut by 5 bases and J by 1 base, with 11 bases left in between. The CDR3 spans 14 residues. Germline V gene lookup returns CDR1 DFQATT and CDR2 SNEGSKA (reference sequence). Individual cDNA molecules had unique molecular identifiers attached to them by the library. TCRdb re-called the RACE reads through MiXCR, storing one row per CDR3 protein. The repertoire holds a few hundred thousand distinct CDR3 sequences, with around 7.7% as singletons. Time point given: pre-sensitization, week 0. Treatment in this sample: therapeutic diphenylcyclopropenone sensitization with weekly scalp DPC. The starting material, unfractionated whole blood, was used for total RNA extraction.

The sequence derives from a man aged 18 to 29 with alopecia areata. Some clones in this sample may be carry-over from other donors' samples. Material: whole blood, obtained in connection with sensitization to the hapten diphenylcyclopropenone (DPC). The chain recombines TRBV20-1 with TRBJ2-2; D not resolved. CDR3 protein: CSALPPENTGELFF. The CDR3 DNA is TGCAGTGCTCTCCCACCGGAGAACACCGGGGAGCTGTTTTTT.